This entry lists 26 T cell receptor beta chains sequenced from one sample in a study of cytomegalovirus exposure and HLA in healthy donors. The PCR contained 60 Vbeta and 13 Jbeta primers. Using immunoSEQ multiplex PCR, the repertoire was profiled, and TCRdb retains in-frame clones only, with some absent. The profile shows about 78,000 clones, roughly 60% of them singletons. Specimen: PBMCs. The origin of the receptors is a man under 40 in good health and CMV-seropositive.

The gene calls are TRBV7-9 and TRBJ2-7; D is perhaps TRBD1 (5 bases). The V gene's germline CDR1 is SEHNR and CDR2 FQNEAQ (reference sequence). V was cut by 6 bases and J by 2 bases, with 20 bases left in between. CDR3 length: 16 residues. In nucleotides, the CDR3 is TGTGCCAGCAGTACGACAGAAAAAGCCCCCACCTACGAGCAGTACTTC. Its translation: CASSTTEKAPTYEQYF.

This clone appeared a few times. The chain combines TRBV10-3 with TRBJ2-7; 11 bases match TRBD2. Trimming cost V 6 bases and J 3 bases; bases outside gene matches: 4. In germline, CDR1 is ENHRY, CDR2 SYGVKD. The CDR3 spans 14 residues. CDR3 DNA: TGTGCCATCAGACCAGGGACTAGCGGCTACGAGCAGTACTTC. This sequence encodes CAIRPGTSGYEQYF.

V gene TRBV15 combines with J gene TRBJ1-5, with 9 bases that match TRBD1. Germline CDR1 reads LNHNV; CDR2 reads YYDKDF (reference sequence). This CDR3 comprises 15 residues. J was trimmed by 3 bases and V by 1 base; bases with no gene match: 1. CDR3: CATSRGDRDNQPQHF. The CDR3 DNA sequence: TGTGCCACCAGCAGAGGGGACAGGGACAATCAGCCCCAGCATTTT.

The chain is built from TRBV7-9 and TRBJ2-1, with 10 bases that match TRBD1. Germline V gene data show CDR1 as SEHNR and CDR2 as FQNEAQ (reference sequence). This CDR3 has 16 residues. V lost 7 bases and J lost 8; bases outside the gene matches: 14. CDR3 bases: TGTGCCAGCAAAAGAGACGGGGGACAGGGGTTTGATGAGCAGTTCTTC. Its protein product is CASKRDGGQGFDEQFF.

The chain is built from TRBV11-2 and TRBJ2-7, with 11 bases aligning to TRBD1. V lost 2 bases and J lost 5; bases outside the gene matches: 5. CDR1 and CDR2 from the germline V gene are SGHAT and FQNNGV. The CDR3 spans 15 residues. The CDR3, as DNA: TGTGCCAGCAGCTTATCGGGACAGGGGGGAGACGAGCAGTACTTC. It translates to CASSLSGQGGDEQYF.

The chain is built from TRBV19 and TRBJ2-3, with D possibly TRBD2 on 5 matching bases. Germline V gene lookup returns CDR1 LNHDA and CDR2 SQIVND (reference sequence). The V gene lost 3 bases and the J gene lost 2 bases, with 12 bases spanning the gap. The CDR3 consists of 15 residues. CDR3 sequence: CASSMELENTDTQYF. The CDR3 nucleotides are TGTGCCAGTAGTATGGAACTAGAGAACACAGATACGCAGTATTTT. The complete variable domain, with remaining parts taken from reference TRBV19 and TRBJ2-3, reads DGGITQSPKYLFRKEGQNVTLSCEQNLNHDAMYWYRQDPGQGLRLIYYSQIVNDFQKGDIAEGYSVSREKKESFPLTVTSAQKNPTAFYLCASSMELENTDTQYFGPGTRLTVL.

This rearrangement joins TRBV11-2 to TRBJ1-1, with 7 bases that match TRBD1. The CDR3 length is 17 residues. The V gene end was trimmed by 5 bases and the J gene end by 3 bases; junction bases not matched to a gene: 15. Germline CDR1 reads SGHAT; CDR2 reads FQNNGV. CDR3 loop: CASSRQGGIVMDTEAFF. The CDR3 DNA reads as TGTGCCAGCAGCAGACAGGGTGGCATTGTTATGGACACTGAAGCTTTCTTT. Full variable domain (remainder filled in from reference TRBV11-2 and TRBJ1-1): EAGVAQSPRYKIIEKRQSVAFWCNPISGHATLYWYQQILGQGPKLLIQFQNNGVVDDSQLPKDRFSAERLKGVDSTLKIQPAKLEDSAVYLCASSRQGGIVMDTEAFFGQGTRLTVV.

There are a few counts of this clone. CDR3 nucleotide sequence: TGTGCCAGCTCACTCGGACAGAGTGGTGAAAAACTGTTTTTT. It is translated as CASSLGQSGEKLFF. The chain is built from TRBV18 and TRBJ1-4; D perhaps matches TRBD1 (6 bases). V dropped 4 bases and J dropped 7 bases, with 13 bases sitting between them. Germline V gene data show CDR1 as KGHSH and CDR2 as LQKENI. This CDR3 is 14 amino acids long.

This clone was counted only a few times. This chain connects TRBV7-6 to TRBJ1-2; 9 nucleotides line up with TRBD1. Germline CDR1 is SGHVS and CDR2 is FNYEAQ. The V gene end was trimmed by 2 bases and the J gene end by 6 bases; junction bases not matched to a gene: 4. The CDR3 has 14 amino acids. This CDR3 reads CASSLFTGGDGYTF. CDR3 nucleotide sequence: TGTGCCAGCAGCTTATTTACAGGGGGCGATGGCTACACCTTC. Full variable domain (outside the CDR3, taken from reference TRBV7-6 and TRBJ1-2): GAGVSQSPRYKVTKRGQDVALRCDPISGHVSLYWYRQALGQGPEFLTYFNYEAQQDKSGLPNDRFSAERPEGSISTLTIQRTEQRDSAMYRCASSLFTGGDGYTFGSGTRLTVV.

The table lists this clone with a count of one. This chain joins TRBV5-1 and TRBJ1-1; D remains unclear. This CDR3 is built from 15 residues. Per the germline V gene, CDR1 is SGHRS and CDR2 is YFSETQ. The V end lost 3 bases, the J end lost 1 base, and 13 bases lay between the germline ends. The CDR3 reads CASSSVYAGNTEAFF. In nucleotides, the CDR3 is TGCGCCAGCAGCTCCGTATATGCCGGGAACACTGAAGCTTTCTTT.

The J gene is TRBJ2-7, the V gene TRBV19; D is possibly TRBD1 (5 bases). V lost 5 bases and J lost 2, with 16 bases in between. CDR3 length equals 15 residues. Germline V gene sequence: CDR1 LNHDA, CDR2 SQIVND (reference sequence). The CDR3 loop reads CASSGARATTYEQYF. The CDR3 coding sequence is TGTGCCAGTAGTGGGGCGCGAGCGACCACCTACGAGCAGTACTTC.

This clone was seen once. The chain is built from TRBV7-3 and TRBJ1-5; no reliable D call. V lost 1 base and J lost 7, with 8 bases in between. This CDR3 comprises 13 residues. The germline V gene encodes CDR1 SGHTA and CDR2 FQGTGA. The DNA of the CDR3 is TGTGCCAGCAGCTTAAAAGGCGGGCAGCCCCAGCATTTT. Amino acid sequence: CASSLKGGQPQHF.

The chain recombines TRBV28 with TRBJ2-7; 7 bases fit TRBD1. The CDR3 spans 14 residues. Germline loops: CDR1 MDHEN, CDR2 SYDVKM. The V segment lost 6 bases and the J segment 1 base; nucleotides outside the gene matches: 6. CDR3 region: CASSRDRPSYEQYF. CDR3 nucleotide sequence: TGTGCCAGCAGCCGGGACAGACCTTCCTACGAGCAGTACTTC.

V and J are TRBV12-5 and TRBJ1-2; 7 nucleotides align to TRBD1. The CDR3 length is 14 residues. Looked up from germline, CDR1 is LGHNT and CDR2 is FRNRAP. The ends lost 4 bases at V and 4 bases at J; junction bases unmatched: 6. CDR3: CASGWDSPSYGYTF. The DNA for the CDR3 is TGTGCTAGTGGTTGGGACAGTCCCTCCTATGGCTACACCTTC.

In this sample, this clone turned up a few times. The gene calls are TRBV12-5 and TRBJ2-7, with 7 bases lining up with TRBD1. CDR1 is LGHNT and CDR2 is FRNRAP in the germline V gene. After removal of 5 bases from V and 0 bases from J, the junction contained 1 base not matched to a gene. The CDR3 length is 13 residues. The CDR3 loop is CASGRDSSYEQYF. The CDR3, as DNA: TGTGCTAGTGGTAGGGACAGCTCCTACGAGCAGTACTTC.

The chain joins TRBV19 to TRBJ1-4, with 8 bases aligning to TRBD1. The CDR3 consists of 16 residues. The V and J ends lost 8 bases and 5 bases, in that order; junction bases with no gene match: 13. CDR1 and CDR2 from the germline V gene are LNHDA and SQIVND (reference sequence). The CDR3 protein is CASGWANRGANEKLFF. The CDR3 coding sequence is TGTGCCAGTGGTTGGGCCAACAGGGGGGCCAATGAAAAACTGTTTTTT.

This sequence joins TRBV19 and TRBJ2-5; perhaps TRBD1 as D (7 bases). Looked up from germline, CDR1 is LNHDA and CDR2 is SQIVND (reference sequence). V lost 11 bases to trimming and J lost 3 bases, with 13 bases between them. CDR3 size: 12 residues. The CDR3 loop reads CACRGEKETQYF. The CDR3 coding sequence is TGTGCCTGCAGGGGGGAAAAAGAGACCCAGTACTTC.

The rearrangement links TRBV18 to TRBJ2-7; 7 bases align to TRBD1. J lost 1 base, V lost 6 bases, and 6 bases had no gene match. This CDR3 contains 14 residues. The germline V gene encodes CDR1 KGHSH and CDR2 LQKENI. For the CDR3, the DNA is TGTGCCAGCTCCCGACAGGGTCGTTCCTACGAGCAGTACTTC. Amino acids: CASSRQGRSYEQYF.

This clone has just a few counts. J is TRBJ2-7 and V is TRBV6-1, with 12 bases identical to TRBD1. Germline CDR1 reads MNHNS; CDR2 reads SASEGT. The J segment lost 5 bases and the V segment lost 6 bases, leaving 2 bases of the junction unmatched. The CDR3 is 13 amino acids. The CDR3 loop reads CASSRDRGHEQYF. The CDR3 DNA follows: TGTGCCAGCAGCCGGGACAGGGGGCACGAGCAGTACTTC.

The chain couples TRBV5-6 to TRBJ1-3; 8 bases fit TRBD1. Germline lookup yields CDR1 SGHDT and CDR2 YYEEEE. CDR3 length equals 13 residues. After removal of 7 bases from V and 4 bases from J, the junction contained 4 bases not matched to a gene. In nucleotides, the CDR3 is TGTGCCAGCGGACAGGGAGCGGGAAACACCATATATTTT. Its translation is CASGQGAGNTIYF.

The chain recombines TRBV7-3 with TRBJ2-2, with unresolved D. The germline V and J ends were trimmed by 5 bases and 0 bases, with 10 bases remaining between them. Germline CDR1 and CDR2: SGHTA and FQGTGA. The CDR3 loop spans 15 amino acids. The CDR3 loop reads CASSPGGPNTGELFF. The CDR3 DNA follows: TGTGCCAGCAGCCCAGGTGGGCCGAACACCGGGGAGCTGTTTTTT. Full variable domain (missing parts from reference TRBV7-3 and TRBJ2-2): GAGVSQTPSNKVTEKGKYVELRCDPISGHTALYWYRQSLGQGPEFLIYFQGTGAADDSGLPNDRFFAVRPEGSVSTLKIQRTERGDSAVYLCASSPGGPNTGELFFGEGSRLTVL.

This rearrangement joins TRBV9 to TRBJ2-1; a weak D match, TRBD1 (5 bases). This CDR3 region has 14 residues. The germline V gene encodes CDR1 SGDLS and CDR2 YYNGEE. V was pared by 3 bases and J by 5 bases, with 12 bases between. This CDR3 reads CASSALQGNNEQFF. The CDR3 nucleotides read TGTGCCAGCAGCGCACTTCAGGGTAACAATGAGCAGTTCTTC.

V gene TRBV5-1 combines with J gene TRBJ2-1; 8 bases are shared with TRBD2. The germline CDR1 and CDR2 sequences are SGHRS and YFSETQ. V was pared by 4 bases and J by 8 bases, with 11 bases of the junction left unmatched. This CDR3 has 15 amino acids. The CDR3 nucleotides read TGCGCCAGCAGCCTCCTCGGGACTAGTGGGGATGAGCAGTTCTTC. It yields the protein CASSLLGTSGDEQFF.

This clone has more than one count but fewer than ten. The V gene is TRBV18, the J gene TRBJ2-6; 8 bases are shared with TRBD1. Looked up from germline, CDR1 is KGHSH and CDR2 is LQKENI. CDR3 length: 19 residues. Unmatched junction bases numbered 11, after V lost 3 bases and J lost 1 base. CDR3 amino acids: CASSPRRTGSESGANVLTF. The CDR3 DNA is TGTGCCAGCTCACCCCGCCGGACAGGGAGTGAGTCTGGGGCCAACGTCCTGACTTTC.

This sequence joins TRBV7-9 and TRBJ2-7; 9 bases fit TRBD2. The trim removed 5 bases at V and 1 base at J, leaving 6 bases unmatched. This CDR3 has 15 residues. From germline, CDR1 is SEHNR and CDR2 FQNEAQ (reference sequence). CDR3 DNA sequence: TGTGCCAGCAGCCCGCGAGCGGGAGGTTCCTACGAGCAGTACTTC. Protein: CASSPRAGGSYEQYF.

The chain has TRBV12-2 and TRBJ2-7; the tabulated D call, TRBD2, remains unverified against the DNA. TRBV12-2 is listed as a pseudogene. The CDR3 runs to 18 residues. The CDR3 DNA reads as TGTGCAAGTCGCTTAGGGTGGATGGGTCTCGCGGGTAACTACGAGCAGTACTTC. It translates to CASRLGWMGLAGNYEQYF.